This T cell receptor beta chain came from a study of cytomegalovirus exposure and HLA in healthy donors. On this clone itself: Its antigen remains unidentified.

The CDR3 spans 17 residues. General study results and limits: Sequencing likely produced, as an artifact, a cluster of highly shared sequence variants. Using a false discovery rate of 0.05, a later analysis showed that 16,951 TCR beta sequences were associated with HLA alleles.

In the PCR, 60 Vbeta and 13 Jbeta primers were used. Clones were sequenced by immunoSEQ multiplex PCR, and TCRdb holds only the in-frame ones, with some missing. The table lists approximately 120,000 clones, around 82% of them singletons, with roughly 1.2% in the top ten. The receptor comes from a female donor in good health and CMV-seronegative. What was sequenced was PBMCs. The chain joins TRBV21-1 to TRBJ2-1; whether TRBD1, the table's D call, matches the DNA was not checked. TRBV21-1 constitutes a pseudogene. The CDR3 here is CASSNYKPGQGNNEQFF. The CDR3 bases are TGTGCCAGCAGCAATTATAAACCGGGACAGGGGAACAATGAGCAGTTCTTC.